This entry lists 20 T cell receptor beta chains sequenced from one sample in a study of T cells in tumors after PD-1 blockade. The data were produced by immunoSEQ multiplex PCR, yet TCRdb's version contains in-frame clones alone and is incomplete. The table records roughly 50,000 clones, 65% to 85% of them present only once. This material consisted of PBMCs, taken before anti-PD-1 treatment. The receptors derive from a human donor with basal cell carcinoma.

V is TRBV12-3 or TRBV12-4 and J is TRBJ1-2, with TRBD1 matching over 7 bases. The trim removed 6 bases at V and 8 bases at J, leaving 9 bases unmatched. This CDR3 is 13 amino acids long. The CDR3 spells CASSRGTVGGYTF. CDR3 nucleotide sequence: TGTGCCAGCAGCCGCGGGACAGTGGGGGGCTACACCTTC.

CDR3 loop: CATGNRRSGNTIYF. CDR3 sequence (DNA): TGTGCCACAGGGAATCGACGCTCTGGAAACACCATATATTTT. The V gene is TRBV15, the J gene TRBJ1-3; D gene unclear. V was pared by 9 bases and J by 0 bases, with 12 bases between. This CDR3 is 14 amino acids long. CDR1 and CDR2 (germline): LNHNV, YYDKDF (reference sequence).

The chain links TRBV28 to TRBJ2-7; 10 bases are a match to TRBD2. Germline V gene data show CDR1 as MDHEN and CDR2 as SYDVKM. V was pared by 11 bases and J by 7 bases, with 11 bases of the junction left unmatched. The CDR3 consists of 13 residues. The CDR3 DNA follows: TGTGCCGGCTCTCCGGGACTAGCGAGAGAGCAGTACTTC. Translated, it gives CAGSPGLAREQYF.

This clone was counted between two and nine times. The chain combines TRBV3-1 (or the pseudogene TRBV3-2) with TRBJ2-4; D could derive from TRBD1 or TRBD2 (6 bases each). The CDR3 is made up of 15 amino acids. With 0 bases removed from V and 8 bases from J, the gap between germline ends came to 14 bases. Germline loops: CDR1 LGHDT, CDR2 YNNKEL (reference sequence). The CDR3 spells CASSQDGGLGDIQYF. DNA for the CDR3: TGTGCCAGCAGCCAAGATGGGGGGCTTGGGGACATTCAGTACTTC.

This clone was counted a single time. The genes are TRBV28 and TRBJ1-5; D remains unclear. Germline values: CDR1 MDHEN, CDR2 SYDVKM. With 8 bases removed from V and 4 bases from J, the gap between germline ends came to 9 bases. The CDR3 contains 12 residues. The CDR3 sequence is CASFGGNQPQHF. CDR3 nucleotide sequence: TGTGCCAGCTTTGGAGGGAATCAGCCCCAGCATTTT.

The chain recombines TRBV2 with TRBJ1-6, with 7 bases that match TRBD1. The CDR3 is made up of 14 amino acids. Germline lookup yields CDR1 SNHLY and CDR2 FYNNEI. With V trimmed by 6 bases and J by 10 bases, 9 bases remained unmatched. The CDR3 sequence is CASRGQSSESPLHF. As DNA, the CDR3 is TGTGCCAGCAGGGGACAGTCCTCTGAATCACCCCTCCACTTT.

V gene TRBV6-2 or TRBV6-3 combines with J gene TRBJ1-5, with TRBD1 matching over 7 bases. V dropped 2 bases and J dropped 6; count of bases not matched to a gene: 13. The length of the CDR3 is 17 residues. Germline V gives CDR1 MNHEY, CDR2 SVGEGT. The CDR3 sequence: CASSYRSDRETSQPQHF. In DNA, the CDR3 is TGTGCCAGCAGTTACCGTTCCGACAGGGAAACTAGTCAGCCCCAGCATTTT.

V usage is TRBV6-6 and J usage is TRBJ1-4, with D perhaps TRBD1 (6 bases). Germline V gives CDR1 MNHNY, CDR2 SVGAGI (reference sequence). V dropped 10 bases and J dropped 5 bases, with 14 bases sitting between them. The CDR3 has 13 amino acids. The CDR3 loop is CATRRGLNEKLFF. In DNA form, the CDR3 reads TGTGCCACCAGGCGGGGGCTCAATGAAAAACTGTTTTTT.

This clone appeared a few times. The chain employs TRBV30 and TRBJ1-1; D not certain. CDR3 size: 15 residues. V dropped 4 bases and J dropped 0 bases, with 15 bases sitting between them. CDR1 GTSNPN and CDR2 SVGIG come from the germline V gene (reference sequence). The CDR3 DNA reads TGTGCCTGGAATGTCCGTACATCTATGAACACTGAAGCTTTCTTT. Its protein product is CAWNVRTSMNTEAFF.

V usage is TRBV10-3 and J usage is TRBJ2-1; tentatively, D is TRBD2 (6 bases). CDR1 and CDR2 (germline): ENHRY, SYGVKD. Between the trimmed V and J ends, which lost 6 bases and 12 bases, there was a span of 21 bases. The CDR3 contains 14 residues. CDR3 loop: CAIRDGTPAFVQFF. In DNA form, the CDR3 reads TGTGCCATCAGAGACGGGACTCCCGCCTTTGTGCAGTTCTTC.

The chain uses TRBV29-1 and TRBJ2-5; D may be TRBD1 or TRBD2 (6 bases each). Germline values: CDR1 SQVTM, CDR2 ANQGSEA. Trimming pared 1 base from V and 9 bases from J, leaving 18 bases between. CDR3 length equals 14 residues. This CDR3 is CSVEGLLGGSAQYF. CDR3 bases: TGCAGCGTTGAAGGTTTACTAGGGGGGTCGGCCCAGTACTTC. Filled out from reference TRBV29-1 and TRBJ2-5, the complete variable domain reads SAVISQKPSRDICQRGTSLTIQCQVDSQVTMMFWYRQQPGQSLTLIATANQGSEATYESGFVIDKFPISRPNLTFSTLTVSNMSPEDSSIYLCSVEGLLGGSAQYFGPGTRLLVL.

V usage is TRBV20-1 and J usage is TRBJ2-7; D call uncertain. Trimming removed 3 bases at V and 4 bases at J, with 4 bases between. CDR1 and CDR2 from the germline V gene are DFQATT and SNEGSKA (reference sequence). This CDR3 region has 10 residues. The CDR3, as DNA: TGCAGTGCTAGGGGTTACGAGCAGTACTTC. Residues: CSARGYEQYF.

This chain links TRBV25-1 with TRBJ1-1; 8 bases fit TRBD1. Unmatched junction bases numbered 9, after V lost 7 bases and J lost 5 bases. This CDR3 has 14 residues. The germline gives CDR1 MGHDK, CDR2 SYGVNS. The CDR3 loop reads CASMGQGADTEAFF. In DNA form, the CDR3 reads TGTGCCAGCATGGGGCAGGGGGCTGATACTGAAGCTTTCTTT.

The chain employs TRBV3-1 (or the pseudogene TRBV3-2) and TRBJ2-5, with D unclear. Trimming pared 1 base from V and 5 bases from J, leaving 8 bases between. CDR1 is LGHDT, CDR2 YNNKEL, per germline (reference sequence). This CDR3 comprises 13 residues. The CDR3 reads CASSQVLGETQYF. The CDR3 nucleotides are TGTGCCAGCAGCCAAGTCCTGGGGGAGACCCAGTACTTC.

This clone came up a few times. V gene TRBV28 combines with J gene TRBJ2-7; either TRBD1 or TRBD2 may fit D (5 bases each). Germline V CDR1 and CDR2: MDHEN, SYDVKM. The CDR3 runs to 15 residues. Between the trimmed V and J ends, which lost 5 bases and 2 bases, there was a span of 16 bases. In nucleotides, the CDR3 is TGTGCCAGCAGTCCATCCAGGGAGCCCACCTACGAGCAGTACTTC. Amino acids: CASSPSREPTYEQYF.

The V gene is TRBV6-5, the J gene TRBJ2-7, with 7 nucleotides matching TRBD1. The trim removed 6 bases at V and 0 bases at J, leaving 2 bases unmatched. Germline CDR1 and CDR2: MNHEY and SVGAGI. The CDR3 loop spans 13 amino acids. The CDR3 coding sequence is TGTGCCAGCAGATGGGACAGCTCCTACGAGCAGTACTTC. Its translation is CASRWDSSYEQYF.

The chain employs TRBV5-4 and TRBJ1-6; D unresolved. The V gene lost 0 bases and the J gene lost 9 bases, with 16 bases spanning the gap. The CDR3 consists of 16 residues. The germline CDR1 and CDR2 sequences are SGHNT and YYREEE (reference sequence). CDR3 protein: CASSLGGENFGSPLHF. CDR3 DNA sequence: TGTGCCAGCAGCTTGGGAGGTGAGAATTTCGGTTCACCCCTCCACTTT.

The chain uses TRBV3-1 (or the pseudogene TRBV3-2) and TRBJ2-6; TRBD2 is a possible D gene (6 bases). Germline loops: CDR1 LGHDT, CDR2 YNNKEL (reference sequence). Trimming removed 4 bases at V and 0 bases at J, with 13 bases between. CDR3 size: 17 residues. The CDR3 is CASSPGLLSSGANVLTF. The CDR3 DNA sequence: TGTGCCAGCAGCCCGGGACTTCTAAGCTCTGGGGCCAACGTCCTGACTTTC.

This clone showed up just once. The CDR3 is CASSPGVETQYF. CDR3 in DNA: TGTGCCAGCAGCCCGGGTGTGGAGACCCAGTACTTC. The V and J genes are TRBV7-9 and TRBJ2-5; D not certain. CDR1 and CDR2 (germline): SEHNR, FQNEAQ (reference sequence). V lost 5 bases, J lost 5 bases, and 9 bases lay in between. The CDR3 sequence is 12 residues long.

V gene TRBV6-1 combines with J gene TRBJ2-3, with a weak D call TRBD2 (6 bases). Germline lookup yields CDR1 MNHNS and CDR2 SASEGT. This CDR3 is 20 amino acids long. V was trimmed by 2 bases and J by 3 bases, leaving 27 bases between them. The CDR3 reads CASSEYWAGRGQAGTDTQYF. The CDR3 region has the DNA TGTGCCAGCAGTGAATACTGGGCGGGCCGGGGCCAGGCGGGGACAGATACGCAGTATTTT.